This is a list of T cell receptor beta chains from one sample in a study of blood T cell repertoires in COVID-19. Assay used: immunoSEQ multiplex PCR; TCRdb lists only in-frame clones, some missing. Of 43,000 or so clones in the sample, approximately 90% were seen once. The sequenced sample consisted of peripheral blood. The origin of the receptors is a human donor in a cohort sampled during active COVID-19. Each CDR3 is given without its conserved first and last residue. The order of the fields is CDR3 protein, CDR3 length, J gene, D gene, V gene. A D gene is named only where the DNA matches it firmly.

cdr3_aa: ASSWGNRRSTEAF; cdr3_length: 13; j_call: TRBJ1-1; d_call: -; v_call: TRBV5-6
cdr3_aa: AISAGTGIRNSPLH; cdr3_length: 14; j_call: TRBJ1-6; d_call: TRBD1; v_call: TRBV10-3
cdr3_aa: ASSDSGGKNQPQH; cdr3_length: 13; j_call: TRBJ1-5; d_call: -; v_call: TRBV19
cdr3_aa: ASSPQGARSSYEQY; cdr3_length: 14; j_call: TRBJ2-7; d_call: TRBD1; v_call: TRBV4-1
cdr3_aa: AISEGTGRKYEQY; cdr3_length: 13; j_call: TRBJ2-7; d_call: -; v_call: TRBV10-3
cdr3_aa: AWTGGLGGYT; cdr3_length: 10; j_call: TRBJ1-2; d_call: TRBD1; v_call: TRBV30
cdr3_aa: ASTETGPNYGYT; cdr3_length: 12; j_call: TRBJ1-2; d_call: -; v_call: TRBV28
cdr3_aa: ASSLASSDSYEQY; cdr3_length: 13; j_call: TRBJ2-7; d_call: -; v_call: TRBV7-2
cdr3_aa: ASSLTPTQTYGYT; cdr3_length: 13; j_call: TRBJ1-2; d_call: -; v_call: TRBV7-9
cdr3_aa: ASSIRGGATDTQY; cdr3_length: 13; j_call: TRBJ2-3; d_call: -; v_call: TRBV5-6
cdr3_aa: VRSLSWKNRTGQGVGYGYT; cdr3_length: 19; j_call: TRBJ1-2; d_call: -; v_call: TRBV7-5
cdr3_aa: ASSPLIYWGGPEAF; cdr3_length: 14; j_call: TRBJ1-1; d_call: -; v_call: TRBV7-2
cdr3_aa: ASSPPGLASTDTQY; cdr3_length: 14; j_call: TRBJ2-3; d_call: TRBD2; v_call: TRBV3-1/TRBV3-2
cdr3_aa: ASSLVGPNTEAF; cdr3_length: 12; j_call: TRBJ1-1; d_call: -; v_call: TRBV7-9
cdr3_aa: ASSPNSGWRMEQF; cdr3_length: 13; j_call: TRBJ2-1; d_call: -; v_call: TRBV6-5
cdr3_aa: ASSLGSGEQY; cdr3_length: 10; j_call: TRBJ2-7; d_call: -; v_call: TRBV7-9
cdr3_aa: SASSAGEPLTDTQY; cdr3_length: 14; j_call: TRBJ2-3; d_call: TRBD2; v_call: TRBV20-1
cdr3_aa: ASSGRFKAGGYSDTQY; cdr3_length: 16; j_call: TRBJ2-3; d_call: TRBD2; v_call: TRBV9
cdr3_aa: ASRRLAGGLQETQY; cdr3_length: 14; j_call: TRBJ2-5; d_call: TRBD2; v_call: TRBV5-1
cdr3_aa: ASSPGLPYEQY; cdr3_length: 11; j_call: TRBJ2-7; d_call: -; v_call: TRBV7-3
cdr3_aa: ASSQSYPLE; cdr3_length: 9; j_call: TRBJ2-4; d_call: -; v_call: TRBV23-1
cdr3_aa: ASSERAGNQPQH; cdr3_length: 12; j_call: TRBJ1-5; d_call: -; v_call: TRBV10-2
cdr3_aa: AISQGSMNTGELF; cdr3_length: 13; j_call: TRBJ2-2; d_call: -; v_call: TRBV10-3
cdr3_aa: ASSYSQGWGNQPQH; cdr3_length: 14; j_call: TRBJ1-5; d_call: -; v_call: TRBV6-2/TRBV6-3
cdr3_aa: ASSEVWGTRNYGYT; cdr3_length: 14; j_call: TRBJ1-2; d_call: -; v_call: TRBV6-1
cdr3_aa: ASSPLSGASSYEQY; cdr3_length: 14; j_call: TRBJ2-7; d_call: TRBD2; v_call: TRBV18
cdr3_aa: ASSRQAKAREQY; cdr3_length: 12; j_call: TRBJ2-7; d_call: -; v_call: TRBV5-4
cdr3_aa: ASTPGVSGANVLT; cdr3_length: 13; j_call: TRBJ2-6; d_call: -; v_call: TRBV5-6
cdr3_aa: ASSLAKGGEAF; cdr3_length: 11; j_call: TRBJ1-1; d_call: -; v_call: TRBV5-1
cdr3_aa: AWNQGHQFTEAF; cdr3_length: 12; j_call: TRBJ1-1; d_call: -; v_call: TRBV30
cdr3_aa: ASSFSQGAEQF; cdr3_length: 11; j_call: TRBJ2-1; d_call: -; v_call: TRBV14
cdr3_aa: ASSLSQPVDTGELF; cdr3_length: 14; j_call: TRBJ2-2; d_call: -; v_call: TRBV5-1
cdr3_aa: ASSPRDSEPQH; cdr3_length: 11; j_call: TRBJ1-5; d_call: -; v_call: TRBV18
cdr3_aa: ASTFWAGNQPQH; cdr3_length: 12; j_call: TRBJ1-5; d_call: -; v_call: TRBV6-6
cdr3_aa: ASSQDLAGINTEAF; cdr3_length: 14; j_call: TRBJ1-1; d_call: -; v_call: TRBV4-3
cdr3_aa: ASGELEGVLYVGVWGYT; cdr3_length: 17; j_call: TRBJ1-2; d_call: -; v_call: TRBV28
cdr3_aa: ASSPMVGPNEQF; cdr3_length: 12; j_call: TRBJ2-1; d_call: -; v_call: TRBV18
cdr3_aa: SVAGASGIYEQF; cdr3_length: 12; j_call: TRBJ2-1; d_call: TRBD2; v_call: TRBV29-1
cdr3_aa: ASSPGLAGRETQY; cdr3_length: 13; j_call: TRBJ2-5; d_call: TRBD2; v_call: TRBV5-1
cdr3_aa: AIMQGAEAF; cdr3_length: 9; j_call: TRBJ1-1; d_call: TRBD1; v_call: TRBV10-3
cdr3_aa: ASSFPWGVGADEQY; cdr3_length: 14; j_call: TRBJ2-7; d_call: -; v_call: TRBV5-1
cdr3_aa: ASSAMRQGLYEQY; cdr3_length: 13; j_call: TRBJ2-7; d_call: TRBD1; v_call: TRBV28
cdr3_aa: ASGLARLGTTSTDTQY; cdr3_length: 16; j_call: TRBJ2-3; d_call: TRBD2; v_call: TRBV12-5
cdr3_aa: ASSHLGLAGVAVDEQF; cdr3_length: 16; j_call: TRBJ2-1; d_call: TRBD2; v_call: TRBV14
cdr3_aa: ASSLGSGKGRGPQH; cdr3_length: 14; j_call: TRBJ1-5; d_call: -; v_call: TRBV28
cdr3_aa: ASSQDRGLAEAF; cdr3_length: 12; j_call: TRBJ1-1; d_call: TRBD1; v_call: TRBV14
cdr3_aa: ASRKEGLGTDTQY; cdr3_length: 13; j_call: TRBJ2-3; d_call: -; v_call: TRBV27
cdr3_aa: ASSLGGGAYEQY; cdr3_length: 12; j_call: TRBJ2-7; d_call: TRBD2; v_call: TRBV7-2
cdr3_aa: ASSSRRSGNTIY; cdr3_length: 12; j_call: TRBJ1-3; d_call: -; v_call: TRBV7-8